These T cell receptor beta chains were read from a single sample in a study of T cell repertoires in cytomegalovirus infection. Their cognate antigens are unknown. TCRdb reprocessed the reads via MiXCR and lists one record per CDR3 protein. The table shows over 120,000 distinct CDR3 sequences, with around 32% occurring only once. This specimen consisted of CD8+ T cells from cultured PBMCs, obtained from culture after CMV antigen stimulation. The receptors derive from a human donor in good health (CMV status not recorded). Some clones in this sample may be carry-over from other donors' samples. Both conserved end residues are part of each CDR3. A D gene is named only where the DNA matches it firmly. Not every row has a clone size; where given, it reads once, few, many or a size class.

CDR3 protein	CDR3 DNA	V gene	J gene	clone size	D gene
CASSQDLYSRLNTEAFF	TGTGCCAGCAGCCAAGATCTTTATTCCCGACTGAACACTGAAGCTTTCTTT	TRBV14	TRBJ1-1	-	-
CASSSLFGGSSYEQYF	TGTGCCAGCAGTTCCCTTTTCGGGGGCAGCTCCTACGAGCAGTACTTC	TRBV27	TRBJ2-7	few	-
CASSLETAYGYTF	TGTGCCAGTAGTCTCGAGACAGCCTATGGCTACACCTTC	TRBV19	TRBJ1-2	-	-
CASSLAQTLEQYF	TGTGCCAGCAGTTTGGCGCAGACACTCGAGCAGTACTTC	TRBV28	TRBJ2-7	-	-
CASSLGPGWNEQFF	TGTGCCAGCAGCCTGGGACCCGGCTGGAATGAGCAGTTCTTC	TRBV5-4	TRBJ2-1	-	-
CASSLYSSYEQYF	TGTGCCAGCAGTTTATATAGCTCCTACGAGCAGTACTTC	TRBV12-3/TRBV12-4	TRBJ2-7	-	-
CASSTPSGGQETQYF	TGTGCCAGCAGCACGCCGTCGGGAGGACAAGAGACCCAGTACTTC	TRBV7-9	TRBJ2-5	few	TRBD2
CASSPWEGTDTQYF	TGTGCCAGCAGTCCCTGGGAGGGCACAGATACGCAGTATTTT	TRBV27	TRBJ2-3	few	-
CASSVGWGEETQYF	TGTGCCAGCAGCGTAGGATGGGGGGAAGAGACCCAGTACTTC	TRBV9	TRBJ2-5	-	-
CASSEPGHNEQFF	TGTGCCAGCAGTGAGCCCGGACATAATGAGCAGTTCTTC	TRBV2	TRBJ2-1	many	-
CASRRASNQPQHF	TGTGCCAGCAGAAGGGCTAGCAATCAGCCCCAGCATTTT	TRBV6-1	TRBJ1-5	many	-
CASSLAARLAADEQFF	TGTGCCAGCAGCTTAGCCGCGAGGCTAGCGGCCGATGAGCAGTTCTTC	TRBV7-6	TRBJ2-1	few	TRBD2
CATGVGTDTQYF	TGTGCCACCGGAGTTGGTACAGATACGCAGTATTTT	TRBV15	TRBJ2-3	-	-
CASSSRTSGGAGELFF	TGTGCCAGCAGCTCACGGACTAGCGGGGGGGCCGGGGAGCTGTTTTTT	TRBV11-3	TRBJ2-2	-	TRBD2
CASSLEGQGRQPQHF	TGTGCCAGCAGCTTGGAAGGACAGGGTCGGCAGCCCCAGCATTTT	TRBV5-5	TRBJ1-5	-	TRBD1
CASSSRDRELNYGYTF	TGTGCCAGCAGTTCCCGGGACAGGGAGCTGAACTATGGCTACACCTTC	TRBV6-1	TRBJ1-2	few	TRBD1
CASSEGLSGETQYF	TGTGCCAGCAGCGAGGGCCTCTCTGGGGAGACCCAGTACTTC	TRBV5-6	TRBJ2-5	few	-
CASSDPGTTSSGANVLTF	TGTGCCAGCAGTGATCCCGGGACAACAAGCTCTGGGGCCAACGTCCTGACTTTC	TRBV28	TRBJ2-6	many	-
CASSLISGDENTGVLFF	TGTGCCAGCAGTTTAATTTCAGGGGACGAGAACACCGGGGTGCTGTTTTTT	TRBV12-3/TRBV12-4	TRBJ2-2	-	-
CATSIRDRLISDTEAFF	TGTGCCACCAGCATCCGGGACAGGTTAATATCGGACACTGAAGCTTTCTTT	TRBV15	TRBJ1-1	few	TRBD1
CASSLNWVGGDKDTQYF	TGTGCCAGCAGCTTAAACTGGGTCGGGGGGGACAAAGATACGCAGTATTTT	TRBV7-2	TRBJ2-3	many	TRBD2
CASSFPLALNTGELFF	TGTGCCAGCAGCTTTCCTCTAGCCTTGAACACCGGGGAGCTGTTTTTT	TRBV7-6	TRBJ2-2	few	-
CASSWAGTDTQYF	TGTGCCAGCAGTTGGGCAGGCACAGATACGCAGTATTTT	TRBV27	TRBJ2-3	-	-
CASSDPGEGSNQPQHF	TGTGCCAGCAGTGACCCGGGAGAGGGAAGCAATCAGCCCCAGCATTTT	TRBV6-4	TRBJ1-5	few	-
CASSRPGAVTGELFF	TGTGCCAGCAGTCGCCCGGGGGCTGTCACCGGGGAGCTGTTTTTT	TRBV28	TRBJ2-2	few	-
CASSPGTWTGELFF	TGTGCCAGCAGCCCCGGGACGTGGACCGGGGAGCTGTTTTTT	TRBV12-3/TRBV12-4	TRBJ2-2	many	-
CASSLYRTGNEQYF	TGTGCCAGCAGTTTATACCGGACAGGAAACGAGCAGTACTTC	TRBV28	TRBJ2-7	many	TRBD1
CAISLRDRTYEQYF	TGTGCCATCAGCCTCCGGGACAGGACCTACGAGCAGTACTTC	TRBV10-3	TRBJ2-7	many	TRBD1
CASGGRETQYF	TGTGCTAGTGGCGGGCGGGAGACCCAGTACTTC	TRBV12-5	TRBJ2-5	-	-
CASSRGTGGIYGYTF	TGTGCCAGCAGTCGCGGGACAGGGGGCATCTATGGCTACACCTTC	TRBV12-3/TRBV12-4	TRBJ1-2	many	TRBD1
CASSRTWASGGTRDEQFF	TGCGCCAGCAGCCGGACGTGGGCTAGCGGGGGAACGCGGGATGAGCAGTTCTTC	TRBV4-1	TRBJ2-1	few	TRBD2
CASADRGGTDTQYF	TGTGCCAGCGCGGACAGGGGGGGTACAGATACGCAGTATTTT	TRBV7-6	TRBJ2-3	few	TRBD1
CASSLATGWAEAFF	TGTGCCAGCAGCTTAGCGACAGGGTGGGCTGAAGCTTTCTTT	TRBV7-9	TRBJ1-1	-	TRBD1
CASSENRVRGYTF	TGTGCCAGCAGTGAAAACAGGGTACGGGGCTACACCTTC	TRBV27	TRBJ1-2	-	-
CATAEPDSYEQYF	TGTGCCACCGCGGAGCCAGATTCCTACGAGCAGTACTTC	TRBV2	TRBJ2-7	few	-
CASSSGTFYGYTF	TGTGCCAGCAGTTCCGGGACATTCTATGGCTACACCTTC	TRBV12-3/TRBV12-4	TRBJ1-2	many	-
CASSLSPGSSYNEQFF	TGTGCCAGCAGTTTGTCCCCGGGGAGTTCCTACAATGAGCAGTTCTTC	TRBV28	TRBJ2-1	-	-
CASSLTGQGRDGELFF	TGTGCCAGCAGTTTAACGGGCCAGGGAAGGGACGGGGAGCTGTTTTTT	TRBV7-9	TRBJ2-2	-	-
CASSRYGDTGELFF	TGTGCCAGCAGCAGATACGGGGACACCGGGGAGCTGTTTTTT	TRBV7-6	TRBJ2-2	few	-
CATSDRWGDEQYF	TGTGCCACCAGTGATAGGTGGGGCGACGAGCAGTACTTC	TRBV24-1	TRBJ2-7	once	-
CASSLPGGTDTQYF	TGTGCCAGCAGCCTCCCAGGGGGCACAGATACGCAGTATTTT	TRBV7-9	TRBJ2-3	few	-
CASSFLRASGQPQPLHF	TGTGCCAGCAGTTTTCTCCGGGCGTCGGGACAGCCGCAGCCCCTCCACTTT	TRBV28	TRBJ1-6	-	TRBD1
CAISEGKGNEQFF	TGTGCCATCAGTGAGGGAAAAGGGAATGAGCAGTTCTTC	TRBV10-3	TRBJ2-1	-	-
CASKGIMSGDEQYF	TGTGCCAGCAAAGGGATTATGAGCGGGGACGAGCAGTACTTC	TRBV11-2	TRBJ2-7	-	TRBD2
CASSLSFRGNTEVFF	TGTGCCAGCAGTTTATCCTTTCGAGGGAACACTGAAGTTTTCTTT	TRBV27	TRBJ1-1	-	-